The 10 T cell receptor beta chains reported below all come from one sample, sequenced in a study of T cell repertoires in cytomegalovirus infection (dated by TCRdb to about 2019). Their specific antigens are unknown. TCRdb names Illumina HiSeq 1500 as the instrument used. Using fastp at Q25 and MiXCR, TCRdb reprocessed the public reads and kept productive beta chains. Merged by CDR3 protein, the rows form single entries marked with the most common genes and DNA. In this sample the table shows hundreds of thousands of distinct CDR3 sequences, approximately 31% of which occur a single time. The biggest ten clones account for 13% of the sample. The label giving this sample's treatment or condition can be read as: in vitro stimulation with specific CMV peptide epitopes to enrich CMV-specific T cells. Specimen: cultured CD8+ T cells from PBMCs, collected from culture after CMV antigen stimulation. The receptors derive from a human donor in good health (CMV status not recorded). Some clones in this sample may be carry-over from other donors' samples.

This clonotype was counted a few times. The chain carries TRBV6-1 and TRBJ2-7, with 7 bases lining up with TRBD1. The germline V gene has CDR1 MNHNS and CDR2 SASEGT. J was trimmed by 2 bases and V by 6 bases; bases with no gene match: 4. This CDR3 has 13 amino acids. The CDR3 bases are TGTGCCAGCAGGTGGACAGGAGCCTACGAGCAGTACTTC. This codes for CASRWTGAYEQYF.

The chain links TRBV27 to TRBJ1-5; possibly TRBD1 for D (5 bases). V shed 8 bases and J shed 6 bases, with 14 bases lying between them. Germline V gene sequence: CDR1 MNHEY, CDR2 SMNVEV (reference sequence). The CDR3 length is 13 residues. The CDR3 is CASGQGQGQPQHF. The CDR3 DNA follows: TGTGCCAGCGGCCAAGGGCAGGGTCAGCCCCAGCATTTT.

This clonotype was seen only a few times. This chain connects TRBV12-3 or TRBV12-4 to TRBJ1-6; D is possibly TRBD1 (5 bases). With 5 bases removed from V and 4 bases from J, the gap between germline ends came to 12 bases. The CDR3 is made up of 15 amino acids. Here the CDR3 DNA reads TGTGCCAGCAGTCGTAGCAGGGTGTATAATTCACCCCTCCACTTT. It is translated as CASSRSRVYNSPLHF.

This chain uses TRBV2 with TRBJ2-1; 9 bases map to TRBD1. Germline CDR1 SNHLY, CDR2 FYNNEI. V shed 0 bases and J 2 bases; nucleotides not matched to a gene: 5. The length of the CDR3 is 17 residues. The CDR3 loop reads CASSEATGGTPYNEQFF. CDR3 nucleotide sequence: TGTGCCAGCAGTGAAGCGACAGGGGGGACCCCCTACAATGAGCAGTTCTTC.

The rearrangement links TRBV20-1 to TRBJ1-2, with D unclear. Germline CDR1 reads DFQATT; CDR2 reads SNEGSKA (reference sequence). Trimming shortened V by 1 base and J by 6 bases, and 12 bases separated the two germline ends. The CDR3 spans 13 residues. The CDR3 loop reads CSARAVGGDGYTF. DNA for the CDR3: TGCAGTGCTAGAGCGGTGGGTGGGGATGGCTACACCTTC.

The genes are TRBV7-6 and TRBJ2-1, with TRBD1 matching over 8 bases. The CDR3 spans 16 residues. Germline V gives CDR1 SGHVS, CDR2 FNYEAQ. J lost 3 bases, V lost 2 bases, and 6 bases had no gene match. The CDR3 region is CASSLTGTGHYNEQFF. CDR3 sequence (DNA): TGTGCCAGCAGCTTAACCGGGACAGGCCACTACAATGAGCAGTTCTTC.

In regard to this clonotype: The junction departs from germline at one end; a sequencing error may be responsible. The chain couples TRBV29-1 to TRBJ2-1, with D perhaps matching TRBD2 (6 bases). CDR1 and CDR2 from the germline V gene are SQVTM and ANQGSEA. The CDR3 has 14 residues. Here the CDR3 reads CSVEQGLSCNEQFF. CDR3 nucleotide sequence: TGCAGCGTTGAGCAGGGACTCTCCTGCAATGAGCAGTTCTTC.

This chain uses TRBV5-1 with TRBJ2-7, with D possibly TRBD2 on 5 matching bases. The CDR3 runs 15 residues. Germline V lookup: CDR1 SGHRS, CDR2 YFSETQ. V gave up 4 bases and J gave up 5 bases, with 19 bases separating them. The CDR3 loop is CASSPNGEPRDEQYV. The CDR3 DNA reads TGCGCCAGCAGCCCAAACGGGGAGCCCCGGGACGAGCAGTACGTC.

This sequence joins TRBV7-2 and TRBJ1-1, with D possibly matching TRBD1 (5 bases). Trimming took 5 bases from V and 0 from J, leaving 16 bases between them. The germline CDR1 and CDR2 sequences are SGHTA and FQGNSA. The CDR3 consists of 16 residues. CDR3 coding DNA: TGTGCCAGCAGCCAGGACATATTGGGGGTGAACACTGAAGCTTTCTTT. It encodes CASSQDILGVNTEAFF.

The CDR3 is CASSSSGKRQQETQYF. Here the CDR3 DNA reads TGTGCCAGCAGTTCTAGCGGGAAAAGACAGCAAGAGACCCAGTACTTC. The V and J genes are TRBV7-6 and TRBJ2-5, with TRBD2 identical over 9 bases. J lost 2 bases, V lost 6 bases, and 10 bases had no gene match. CDR1 and CDR2 from the germline V gene are SGHVS and FNYEAQ. CDR3 length: 16 amino acids.